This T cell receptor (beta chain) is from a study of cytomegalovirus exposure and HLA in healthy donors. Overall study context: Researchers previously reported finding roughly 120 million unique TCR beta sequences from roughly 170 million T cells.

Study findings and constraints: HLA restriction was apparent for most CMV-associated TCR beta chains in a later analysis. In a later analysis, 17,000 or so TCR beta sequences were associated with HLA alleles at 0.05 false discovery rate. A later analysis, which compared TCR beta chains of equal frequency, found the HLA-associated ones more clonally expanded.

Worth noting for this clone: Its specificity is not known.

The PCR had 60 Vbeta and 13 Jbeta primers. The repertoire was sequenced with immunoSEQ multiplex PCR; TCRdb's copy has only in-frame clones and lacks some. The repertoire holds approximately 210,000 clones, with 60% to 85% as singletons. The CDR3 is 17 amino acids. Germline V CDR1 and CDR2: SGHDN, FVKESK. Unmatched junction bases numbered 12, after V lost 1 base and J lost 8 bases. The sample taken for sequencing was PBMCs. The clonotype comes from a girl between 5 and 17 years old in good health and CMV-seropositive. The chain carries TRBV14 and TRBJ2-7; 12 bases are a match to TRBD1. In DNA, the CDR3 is TGTGCCAGCAGCCAAGCCGGGACAGGGGGCCTCACCGGTAAGCAGTACTTC. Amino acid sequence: CASSQAGTGGLTGKQYF.